Given below is one T cell receptor beta chain in context. The antigen remains unidentified. V was cut by 0 bases and J by 0 bases, with 9 bases left in between. The germline gives CDR1 SGHKS, CDR2 YYEKEE (reference sequence). CDR3 length equals 15 residues. This sample was taken from a study of T cell responses to AZD1222 COVID-19 vaccine. Overall study findings and caveats: Regions 160-218 and 743-854 held dominance among vaccine-associated CD4 TCRs, which spanned spike.

TCRdb keeps only in-frame clones here, not all; method: immunoSEQ multiplex PCR. Of fewer than 200,000 clones in the sample, 85% to 95% were seen once. The origin of this receptor is an adult in good health. The chain couples TRBV5-5 to TRBJ2-5; no clear D. Sequenced material: peripheral blood, taken on day 0 of AZD1222 vaccination. The CDR3 coding sequence is TGTGCCAGCAGCTTGGGAAGGACCTACCAAGAGACCCAGTACTTC. It codes for CASSLGRTYQETQYF.